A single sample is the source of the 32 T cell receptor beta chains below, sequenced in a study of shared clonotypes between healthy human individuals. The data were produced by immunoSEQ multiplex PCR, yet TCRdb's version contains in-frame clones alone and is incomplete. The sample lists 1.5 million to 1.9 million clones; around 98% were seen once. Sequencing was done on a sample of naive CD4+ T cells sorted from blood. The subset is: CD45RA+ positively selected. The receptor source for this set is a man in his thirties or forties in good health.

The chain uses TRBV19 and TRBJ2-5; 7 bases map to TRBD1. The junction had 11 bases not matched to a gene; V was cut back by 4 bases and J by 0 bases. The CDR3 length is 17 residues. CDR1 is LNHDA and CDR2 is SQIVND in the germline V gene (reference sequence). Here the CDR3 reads CASSRRGREDYQETQYF. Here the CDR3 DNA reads TGTGCCAGTAGTAGAAGGGGGCGAGAGGACTACCAAGAGACCCAGTACTTC.

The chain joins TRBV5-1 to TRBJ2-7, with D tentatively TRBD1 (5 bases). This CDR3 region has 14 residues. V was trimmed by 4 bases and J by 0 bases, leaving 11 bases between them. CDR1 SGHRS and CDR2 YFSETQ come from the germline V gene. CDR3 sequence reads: CASSPTVNSYEQYF. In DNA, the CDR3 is TGCGCCAGCAGCCCGACAGTGAACTCCTACGAGCAGTACTTC. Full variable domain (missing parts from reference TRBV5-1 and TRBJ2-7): KAGVTQTPRYLIKTRGQQVTLSCSPISGHRSVSWYQQTPGQGLQFLFEYFSETQRNKGNFPGRFSGRQFSNSRSEMNVSTLELGDSALYLCASSPTVNSYEQYFGPGTRLTVT.

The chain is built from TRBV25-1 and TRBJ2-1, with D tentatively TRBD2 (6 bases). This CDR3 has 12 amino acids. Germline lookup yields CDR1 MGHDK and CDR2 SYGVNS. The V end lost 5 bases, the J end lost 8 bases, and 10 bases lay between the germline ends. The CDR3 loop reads CASSKTGDEQFF. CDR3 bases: TGTGCCAGCAGTAAGACGGGGGATGAGCAGTTCTTC.

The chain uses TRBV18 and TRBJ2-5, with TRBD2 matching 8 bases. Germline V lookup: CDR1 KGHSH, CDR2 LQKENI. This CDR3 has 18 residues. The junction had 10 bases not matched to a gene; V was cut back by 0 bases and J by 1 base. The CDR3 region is CASSPPWGSGTPQETQYF. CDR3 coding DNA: TGTGCCAGCTCACCACCCTGGGGTAGCGGGACGCCCCAAGAGACCCAGTACTTC.

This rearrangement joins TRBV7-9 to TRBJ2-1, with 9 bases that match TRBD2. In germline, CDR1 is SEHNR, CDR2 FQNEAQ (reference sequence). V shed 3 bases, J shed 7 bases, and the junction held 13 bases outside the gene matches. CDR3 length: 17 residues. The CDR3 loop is CASSLYIAGDLSNEQFF. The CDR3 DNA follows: TGTGCCAGCAGCTTGTACATAGCGGGAGATCTTTCAAATGAGCAGTTCTTC.

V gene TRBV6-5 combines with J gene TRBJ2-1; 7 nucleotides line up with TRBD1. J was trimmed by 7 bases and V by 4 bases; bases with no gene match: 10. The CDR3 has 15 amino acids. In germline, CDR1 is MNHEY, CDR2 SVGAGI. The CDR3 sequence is CASSLETGSRNEQFF. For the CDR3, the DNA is TGTGCCAGCAGTTTGGAGACAGGGAGTCGGAATGAGCAGTTCTTC.

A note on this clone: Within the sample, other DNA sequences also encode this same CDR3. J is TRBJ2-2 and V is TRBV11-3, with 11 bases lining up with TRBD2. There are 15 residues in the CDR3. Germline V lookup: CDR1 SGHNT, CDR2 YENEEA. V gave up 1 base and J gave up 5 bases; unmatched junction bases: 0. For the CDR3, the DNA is TGTGCCAGCAGCTTAGGGACTAGCGGGACCGGGGAGCTGTTTTTT. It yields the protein CASSLGTSGTGELFF.

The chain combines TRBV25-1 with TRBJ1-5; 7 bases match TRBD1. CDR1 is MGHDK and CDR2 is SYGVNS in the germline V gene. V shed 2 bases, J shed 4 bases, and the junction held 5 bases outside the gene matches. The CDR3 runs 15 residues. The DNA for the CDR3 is TGTGCCAGCAGTGAAGGGACAGCCTATAATCAGCCCCAGCATTTT. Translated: CASSEGTAYNQPQHF.

CDR3 region: CASSLSIVTGNTEAFF. CDR3 DNA: TGCGCCAGCAGCTTGAGTATTGTAACGGGGAACACTGAAGCTTTCTTT. The rearrangement links TRBV5-1 to TRBJ1-1; no clear D gene. Trimming cost V 1 base and J 1 base, with 14 bases left between them. The CDR3 runs to 16 residues. Germline lookup yields CDR1 SGHRS and CDR2 YFSETQ.

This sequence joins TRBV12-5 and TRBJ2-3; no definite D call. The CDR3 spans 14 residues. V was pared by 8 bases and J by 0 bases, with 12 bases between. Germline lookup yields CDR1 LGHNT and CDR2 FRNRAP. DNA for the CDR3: TGTGCTAGTACGGCGGCTTCTAGCACAGATACGCAGTATTTT. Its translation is CASTAASSTDTQYF.

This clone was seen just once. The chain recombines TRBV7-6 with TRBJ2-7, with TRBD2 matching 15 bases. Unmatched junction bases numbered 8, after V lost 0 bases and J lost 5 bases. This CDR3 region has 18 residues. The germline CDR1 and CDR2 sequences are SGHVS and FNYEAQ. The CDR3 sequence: CASSLASTGTSGRNEQYF. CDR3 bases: TGTGCCAGCAGCTTAGCGAGCACAGGGACTAGCGGGAGGAACGAGCAGTACTTC.

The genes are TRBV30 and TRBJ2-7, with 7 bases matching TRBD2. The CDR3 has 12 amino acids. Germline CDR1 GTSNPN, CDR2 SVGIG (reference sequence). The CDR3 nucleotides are TGTGCTTGGGGAGGGCCCAAGGACGAGCAGTACTTC. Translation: CAWGGPKDEQYF.

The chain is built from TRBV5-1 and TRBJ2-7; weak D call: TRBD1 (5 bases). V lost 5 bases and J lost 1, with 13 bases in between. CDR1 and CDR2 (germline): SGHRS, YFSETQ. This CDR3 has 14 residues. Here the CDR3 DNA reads TGCGCCAGCAGGAGTCCAGGGCGATCCTACGAGCAGTACTTC. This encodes CASRSPGRSYEQYF.

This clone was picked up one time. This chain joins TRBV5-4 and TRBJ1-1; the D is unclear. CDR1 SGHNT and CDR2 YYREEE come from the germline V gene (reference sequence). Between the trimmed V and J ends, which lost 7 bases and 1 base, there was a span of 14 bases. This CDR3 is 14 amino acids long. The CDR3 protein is CASLREGGNTEAFF. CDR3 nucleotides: TGTGCCAGCCTTAGAGAGGGTGGGAACACTGAAGCTTTCTTT.

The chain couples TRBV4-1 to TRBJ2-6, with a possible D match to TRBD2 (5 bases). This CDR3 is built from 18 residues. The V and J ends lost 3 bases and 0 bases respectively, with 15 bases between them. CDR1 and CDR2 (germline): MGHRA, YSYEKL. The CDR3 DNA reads TGCGCCAGCAGCCAGAACGGGGTACCTTACTCTGGGGCCAACGTCCTGACTTTC. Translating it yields CASSQNGVPYSGANVLTF.

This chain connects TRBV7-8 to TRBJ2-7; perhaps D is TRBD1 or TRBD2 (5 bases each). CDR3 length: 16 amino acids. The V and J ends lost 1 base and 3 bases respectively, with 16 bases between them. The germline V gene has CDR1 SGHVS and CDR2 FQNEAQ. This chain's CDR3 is CASSLGDRDRIYEQYF. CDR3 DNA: TGTGCCAGCAGCTTAGGGGACCGGGACCGGATCTACGAGCAGTACTTC.

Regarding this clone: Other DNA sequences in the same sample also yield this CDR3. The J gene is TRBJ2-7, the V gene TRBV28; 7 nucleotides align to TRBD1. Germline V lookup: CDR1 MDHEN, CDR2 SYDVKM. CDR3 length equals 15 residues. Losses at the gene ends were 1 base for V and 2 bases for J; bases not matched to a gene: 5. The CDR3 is CASSLLGGPTYEQYF. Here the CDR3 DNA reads TGTGCCAGCAGTTTATTAGGGGGCCCGACCTACGAGCAGTACTTC.

The CDR3 protein is CASSIRTGGYGYTF. The CDR3 coding sequence is TGTGCCAGTAGTATCCGGACAGGAGGTTATGGCTACACCTTC. The chain uses TRBV19 and TRBJ1-2, with TRBD1 matching over 7 bases. J was trimmed by 5 bases and V by 3 bases; bases with no gene match: 6. Germline V gene lookup returns CDR1 LNHDA and CDR2 SQIVND (reference sequence). This CDR3 has 14 residues. Using reference TRBV19 and TRBJ1-2 for the parts outside the CDR3, the full variable domain is DGGITQSPKYLFRKEGQNVTLSCEQNLNHDAMYWYRQDPGQGLRLIYYSQIVNDFQKGDIAEGYSVSREKKESFPLTVTSAQKNPTAFYLCASSIRTGGYGYTFGSGTRLTVV.

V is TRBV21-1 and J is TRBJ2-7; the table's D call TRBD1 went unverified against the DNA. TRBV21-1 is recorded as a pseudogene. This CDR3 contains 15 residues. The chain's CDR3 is CASSKDSGEPYEQYF. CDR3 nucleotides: TGTGCCAGCAGCAAAGACTCAGGGGAACCCTACGAGCAGTACTTC.

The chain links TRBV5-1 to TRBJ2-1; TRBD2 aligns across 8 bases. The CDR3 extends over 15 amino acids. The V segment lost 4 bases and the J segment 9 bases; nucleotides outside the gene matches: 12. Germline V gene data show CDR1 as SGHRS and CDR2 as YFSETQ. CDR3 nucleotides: TGCGCCAGCAGCCGCCCGGGACTAGGGGAGGGTGAGCAGTTCTTC. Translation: CASSRPGLGEGEQFF. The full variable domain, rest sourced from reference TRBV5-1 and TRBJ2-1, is KAGVTQTPRYLIKTRGQQVTLSCSPISGHRSVSWYQQTPGQGLQFLFEYFSETQRNKGNFPGRFSGRQFSNSRSEMNVSTLELGDSALYLCASSRPGLGEGEQFFGPGTRLTVL.

This chain's CDR3 is CASSYVGVKTNYGYTF. CDR3 sequence (DNA): TGTGCCAGCAGTTATGTCGGGGTGAAGACTAACTATGGCTACACCTTC. The chain couples TRBV6-5 to TRBJ1-2; D not resolved. Germline lookup yields CDR1 MNHEY and CDR2 SVGAGI. Trimming left V 3 bases short and J 0 bases short, with 14 bases between. The CDR3 covers 16 residues.

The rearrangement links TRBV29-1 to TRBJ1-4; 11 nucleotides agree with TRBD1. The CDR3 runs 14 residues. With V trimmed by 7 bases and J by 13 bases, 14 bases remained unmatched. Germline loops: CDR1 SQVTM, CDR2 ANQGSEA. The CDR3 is CSARRTGGFGGLFF. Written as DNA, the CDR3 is TGCAGCGCTCGGAGGACAGGGGGCTTTGGGGGACTGTTTTTT.

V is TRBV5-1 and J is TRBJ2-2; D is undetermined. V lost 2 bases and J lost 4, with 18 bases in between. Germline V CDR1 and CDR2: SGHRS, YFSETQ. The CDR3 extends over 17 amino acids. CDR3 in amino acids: CASSFSGWATGTGELFF. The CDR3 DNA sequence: TGCGCCAGCAGCTTTAGTGGTTGGGCAACGGGCACCGGGGAGCTGTTTTTT.

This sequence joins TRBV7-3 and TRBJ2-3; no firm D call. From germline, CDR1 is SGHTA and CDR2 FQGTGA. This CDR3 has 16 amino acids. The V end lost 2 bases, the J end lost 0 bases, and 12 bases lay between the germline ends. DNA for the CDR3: TGTGCCAGCAGCTTATATGTGAGCTCTAGCACAGATACGCAGTATTTT. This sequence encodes CASSLYVSSSTDTQYF.

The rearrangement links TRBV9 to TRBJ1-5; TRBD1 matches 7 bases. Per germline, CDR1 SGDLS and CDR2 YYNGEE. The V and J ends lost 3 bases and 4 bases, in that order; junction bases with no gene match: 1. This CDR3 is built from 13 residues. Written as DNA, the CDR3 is TGTGCCAGCAGCGCGACAGGGAATCAGCCCCAGCATTTT. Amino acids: CASSATGNQPQHF.

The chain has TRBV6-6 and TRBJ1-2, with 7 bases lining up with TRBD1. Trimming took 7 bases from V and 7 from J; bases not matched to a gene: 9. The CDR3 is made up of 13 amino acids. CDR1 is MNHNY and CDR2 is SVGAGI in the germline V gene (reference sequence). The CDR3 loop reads CASIQTGMGGYTF. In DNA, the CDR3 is TGTGCCAGCATTCAGACAGGGATGGGTGGCTACACCTTC.

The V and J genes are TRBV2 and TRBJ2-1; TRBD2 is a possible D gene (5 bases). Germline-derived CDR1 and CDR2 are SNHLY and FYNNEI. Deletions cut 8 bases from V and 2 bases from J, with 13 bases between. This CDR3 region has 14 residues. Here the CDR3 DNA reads TGTGCCAGCGAGGCCTCCGGGACCTACAATGAGCAGTTCTTC. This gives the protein CASEASGTYNEQFF. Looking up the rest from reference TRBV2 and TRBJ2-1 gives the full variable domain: EPEVTQTPSHQVTQMGQEVILRCVPISNHLYFYWYRQILGQKVEFLVSFYNNEISEKSEIFDDQFSVERPDGSNFTLKIRSTKLEDSAMYFCASEASGTYNEQFFGPGTRLTVL.

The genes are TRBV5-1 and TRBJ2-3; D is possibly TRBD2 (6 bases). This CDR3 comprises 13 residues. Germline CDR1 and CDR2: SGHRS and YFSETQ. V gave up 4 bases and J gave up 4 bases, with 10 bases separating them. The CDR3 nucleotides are TGCGCCAGCAGCAGGGGACTCCCAGATACGCAGTATTTT. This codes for CASSRGLPDTQYF. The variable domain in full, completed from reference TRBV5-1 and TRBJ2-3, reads KAGVTQTPRYLIKTRGQQVTLSCSPISGHRSVSWYQQTPGQGLQFLFEYFSETQRNKGNFPGRFSGRQFSNSRSEMNVSTLELGDSALYLCASSRGLPDTQYFGPGTRLTVL.

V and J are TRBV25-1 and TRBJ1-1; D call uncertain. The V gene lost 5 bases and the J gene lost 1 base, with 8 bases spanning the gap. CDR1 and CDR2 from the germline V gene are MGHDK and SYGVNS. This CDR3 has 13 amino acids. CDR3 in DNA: TGTGCCAGCAGTTCCACGGGGAACACTGAAGCTTTCTTT. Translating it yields CASSSTGNTEAFF.

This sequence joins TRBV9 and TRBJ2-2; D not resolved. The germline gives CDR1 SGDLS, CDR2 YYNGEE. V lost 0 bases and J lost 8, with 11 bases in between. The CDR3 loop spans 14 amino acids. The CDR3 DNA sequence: TGTGCCAGCAGCGTAGGCCCAGTCGAAGGGGAGCTGTTTTTT. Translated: CASSVGPVEGELFF.

The CDR3 is CASSLDPSTVSGNTIYF. Here the CDR3 DNA reads TGCGCCAGCAGCTTGGACCCTTCGACAGTCTCTGGAAACACCATATATTTT. The chain joins TRBV5-1 to TRBJ1-3; a possible D gene is TRBD1 (5 bases). This CDR3 has 17 amino acids. Trimming took off 0 bases at V and 0 bases at J, with 13 bases between the two ends. Per the germline V gene, CDR1 is SGHRS and CDR2 is YFSETQ. The full variable domain, completed using reference TRBV5-1 and TRBJ1-3, is KAGVTQTPRYLIKTRGQQVTLSCSPISGHRSVSWYQQTPGQGLQFLFEYFSETQRNKGNFPGRFSGRQFSNSRSEMNVSTLELGDSALYLCASSLDPSTVSGNTIYFGEGSWLTVV.

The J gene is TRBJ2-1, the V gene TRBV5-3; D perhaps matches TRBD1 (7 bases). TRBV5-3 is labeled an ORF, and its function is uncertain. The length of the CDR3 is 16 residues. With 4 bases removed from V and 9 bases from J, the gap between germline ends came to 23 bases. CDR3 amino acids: CARSRIKHNRGGEQFF. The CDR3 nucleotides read TGTGCCAGAAGCCGCATAAAACATAACAGGGGAGGTGAGCAGTTCTTC.